These 30 T cell receptor beta chains came from one sample sequenced in a study of regulatory T cells in long-lasting Graves disease. The TCR beta library used iRepertoire HTBI primers with Arm-PCR amplification of CDR3. TCRdb recomputed calls from the multiplex PCR reads with MiXCR, one row per CDR3 protein. The profile shows approximately 400,000 distinct CDR3 sequences, about 16% of them singletons. Time point meaning: newly diagnosed GD, antithyroid drugs for less than 3 months. Generation of the TCR library employed RNA extracted from PBMCs. This sample was shared with a second study, whose subject was T cells in Graves' hyperthyroidism and ophthalmopathy.

The source material was peripheral blood mononuclear cells (PBMCs), sampled at new diagnosis, from a patient treated with antithyroid drugs. The receptors come from a woman between 25 and 40 years old with Graves disease.

This clonotype was counted ten times or more. The chain links TRBV30 to TRBJ2-7, with D possibly matching TRBD2 (6 bases). The CDR3 is made up of 13 amino acids. Germline V gene lookup returns CDR1 GTSNPN and CDR2 SVGIG (reference sequence). Trimming stripped 5 bases from V and 2 bases from J, with 13 bases between. The CDR3 protein is CAWGGRRTYEQYF. CDR3 DNA sequence: TGTGCCTGGGGGGGGAGACGGACCTACGAGCAGTACTTC.

In this sample, this clonotype turned up many times. This chain uses TRBV28 with TRBJ1-1; D possibly corresponds to TRBD1 (6 bases). CDR1 is MDHEN, CDR2 SYDVKM, per germline. This CDR3 is 14 amino acids long. Trimming took off 8 bases at V and 1 base at J, with 14 bases between the two ends. The CDR3 bases are TGTGCCAGCCGTGGGGTGGGGGCGAACACTGAAGCTTTCTTT. Translated, it gives CASRGVGANTEAFF.

The chain couples TRBV6-1 to TRBJ1-2, with 9 bases lining up with TRBD1. The V gene's germline CDR1 is MNHNS and CDR2 SASEGT. Trimming removed 7 bases from V and 3 bases from J; junction bases left unmatched: 6. This CDR3 comprises 14 residues. CDR3 bases: TGTGCCAGCAACCCGACAGGGGGGTACTATGGCTACACCTTC. Protein product: CASNPTGGYYGYTF.

The table lists this clonotype with many counts. V gene TRBV2 combines with J gene TRBJ2-7; 7 nucleotides agree with TRBD1. This CDR3 is built from 13 residues. Germline V gene sequence: CDR1 SNHLY, CDR2 FYNNEI. V gave up 8 bases and J gave up 3 bases; unmatched junction bases: 7. The CDR3 loop is CASDRVGRYEQYF. DNA of the CDR3: TGTGCCAGCGACAGGGTAGGCCGCTACGAGCAGTACTTC.

In this sample, this clonotype turned up many times. This chain uses TRBV14 with TRBJ2-5; TRBD2 is a possible D gene (6 bases). CDR1 and CDR2 (germline): SGHDN, FVKESK. The CDR3 consists of 15 residues. The V and J ends lost 0 bases and 5 bases respectively, with 13 bases between them. The CDR3 sequence is CASSQDRGVGETQYF. As DNA, the CDR3 is TGTGCCAGCAGCCAAGATCGCGGGGTTGGGGAGACCCAGTACTTC.

This clonotype appeared many times. The J gene is TRBJ1-2, the V gene TRBV9, with D hard to call. V lost 3 bases, J lost 2 bases, and 17 bases lay in between. CDR3 length: 16 amino acids. Per the germline V gene, CDR1 is SGDLS and CDR2 is YYNGEE. The CDR3 bases are TGTGCCAGCAGCGAGGACCCGATGAAGGGAAACTATGGCTACACCTTC. Its translation: CASSEDPMKGNYGYTF.

The rearrangement links TRBV13 to TRBJ1-3, with 7 positions matching TRBD1. The CDR3 sequence is 13 residues long. Germline V gene sequence: CDR1 PRHDT, CDR2 FYEKMQ (reference sequence). With V trimmed by 3 bases and J by 4 bases, 0 bases remained unmatched. CDR3 in amino acids: CASSLDRGNTIYF. CDR3 bases: TGTGCCAGCAGCTTGGACAGGGGAAACACCATATATTTT. The full variable domain, rest sourced from reference TRBV13 and TRBJ1-3, is AAGVIQSPRHLIKEKRETATLKCYPIPRHDTVYWYQQGPGQDPQFLISFYEKMQSDKGSIPDRFSAQQFSDYHSELNMSSLELGDSALYFCASSLDRGNTIYFGEGSWLTVV.

This clonotype was seen more than once but under ten times. The chain joins TRBV28 to TRBJ2-1, with D possibly TRBD2 on 5 matching bases. V dropped 6 bases and J dropped 2 bases, with 14 bases sitting between them. The CDR3 runs 15 residues. The germline V gene encodes CDR1 MDHEN and CDR2 SYDVKM. CDR3 protein: CASRQAGGPYNEQFF. For the CDR3, the DNA is TGTGCCAGCAGGCAGGCCGGAGGACCCTACAATGAGCAGTTCTTC.

This clonotype was recorded many times. This chain links TRBV5-1 with TRBJ2-1; D remains unclear. Per germline, CDR1 SGHRS and CDR2 YFSETQ. Trimming cost V 2 bases and J 0 bases, with 6 bases left between them. This CDR3 spans 14 amino acids. For the CDR3, the DNA is TGCGCCAGCAGCTTCCCGGGCTCCTACAATGAGCAGTTCTTC. Residues: CASSFPGSYNEQFF.

This clonotype was observed many times. This chain links TRBV3-1 with TRBJ2-1; D not resolved. The CDR3 is made up of 15 amino acids. V was clipped by 3 bases and J by 4 bases, with 13 bases between them. Germline-derived CDR1 and CDR2 are LGHDT and YNNKEL (reference sequence). CDR3 in amino acids: CASSQAAVTYNEQFF. CDR3 coding DNA: TGTGCCAGCAGCCAGGCGGCTGTCACTTACAATGAGCAGTTCTTC.

This clonotype has more than one count but fewer than ten. J is TRBJ1-5 and V is TRBV19, with D unclear. The CDR3 has 15 residues. In germline, CDR1 is LNHDA, CDR2 SQIVND (reference sequence). V was pared by 5 bases and J by 3 bases, with 14 bases between. The CDR3 spells CASSQQFAPNQPQHF. Here the CDR3 DNA reads TGTGCCAGTAGTCAACAGTTCGCCCCCAATCAGCCCCAGCATTTT.

This clonotype has only a few counts. The V and J genes are TRBV7-3 and TRBJ2-2, with no clear D. The V gene's germline CDR1 is SGHTA and CDR2 FQGTGA. The CDR3 totals 13 residues. Trimming took 5 bases from V and 5 from J, leaving 9 bases between them. The CDR3 here is CASSPSATGELFF. The CDR3 coding sequence is TGTGCCAGCAGCCCTTCGGCAACCGGGGAGCTGTTTTTT.

In this sample, this clonotype turned up many times. The chain employs TRBV20-1 and TRBJ2-3, with D uncertain. Germline lookup yields CDR1 DFQATT and CDR2 SNEGSKA (reference sequence). The CDR3 extends over 12 amino acids. V was shortened by 8 bases and J by 8 bases, with 17 bases between the two germline ends. CDR3 in amino acids: CSFKREGPTQYF. CDR3 DNA: TGCAGTTTCAAAAGGGAAGGGCCTACGCAGTATTTT.

This clonotype has a count of ten or more. V and J are TRBV18 and TRBJ2-7; TRBD1 might be the D (5 bases). CDR1 KGHSH and CDR2 LQKENI come from the germline V gene. Trimming removed 6 bases from V and 4 bases from J, with 10 bases in between. This CDR3 is built from 12 residues. The CDR3 DNA sequence: TGTGCCAGCTCGTCTAAGGGGTACGAGCAGTACTTC. It specifies CASSSKGYEQYF.

This clonotype has at least ten counts. The chain couples TRBV11-3 to TRBJ2-7; possibly TRBD2 for D (6 bases). Germline V CDR1 and CDR2: SGHNT, YENEEA. The ends were cut back, 2 bases at V and 6 bases at J, with 11 bases in the middle. The CDR3 consists of 13 residues. The CDR3, as DNA: TGTGCCAGCAGCTTATCGGAGGGGCTCGAGCAGTACTTC. Translated, it gives CASSLSEGLEQYF. Full variable domain (outside the CDR3, taken from reference TRBV11-3 and TRBJ2-7): EAGVVQSPRYKIIEKKQPVAFWCNPISGHNTLYWYLQNLGQGPELLIRYENEEAVDDSQLPKDRFSAERLKGVDSTLKIQPAELGDSAVYLCASSLSEGLEQYFGPGTRLTVT.

This clonotype was observed many times. J is TRBJ2-3 and V is TRBV6-4; 9 bases map to TRBD2. The CDR3 consists of 15 residues. Trimming cost V 3 bases and J 4 bases; bases outside gene matches: 5. The V gene's germline CDR1 is MRHNA and CDR2 SNTAGT. Here the CDR3 DNA reads TGTGCCAGCAGTGAGAGAGCGGGGGGCGCAGATACGCAGTATTTT. Amino acid sequence: CASSERAGGADTQYF.

This clonotype has a count of ten or more. The chain recombines TRBV7-3 with TRBJ2-3; perhaps TRBD2 as D (5 bases). Trimming shortened V by 3 bases and J by 1 base, and 8 bases separated the two germline ends. CDR1 and CDR2 from the germline V gene are SGHTA and FQGTGA. There are 14 residues in the CDR3. CDR3 loop: CASSFEGRTDTQYF. Written as DNA, the CDR3 is TGTGCCAGCAGCTTCGAGGGCCGCACAGATACGCAGTATTTT.

The chain links TRBV20-1 to TRBJ2-7; 8 nucleotides agree with TRBD1. CDR3 length: 15 residues. With 4 bases clipped from V and 1 base from J, the junction kept 9 bases outside the gene matches. CDR1 is DFQATT and CDR2 is SNEGSKA in the germline V gene (reference sequence). In nucleotides, the CDR3 is TGCAGTGCTACCATACTCCGACAGGGGTCCTACGAGCAGTACTTC. Amino acid sequence: CSATILRQGSYEQYF.

This clonotype was counted ten times or more. The chain couples TRBV3-1 to TRBJ2-1; the match to TRBD2 covers 9 bases. Germline CDR1 LGHDT, CDR2 YNNKEL (reference sequence). The CDR3 totals 15 residues. V dropped 4 bases and J dropped 8; count of bases not matched to a gene: 9. The CDR3 nucleotides read TGTGCCAGCAGCCCGGGACTAGCCGGCTCCTATGAGCAGTTCTTC. It codes for CASSPGLAGSYEQFF.

This clonotype was seen at least ten times. The rearrangement links TRBV24-1 to TRBJ1-5; TRBD1 agrees at 8 bases. CDR3 size: 15 residues. Germline V gene data show CDR1 as KGHDR and CDR2 as SFDVKD. V dropped 7 bases and J dropped 3; count of bases not matched to a gene: 7. The CDR3 protein is CATSARQGNNQPQHF. CDR3 DNA: TGTGCCACCAGCGCGAGACAGGGGAACAATCAGCCCCAGCATTTT.

This rearrangement joins TRBV10-3 to TRBJ1-1; D gene unclear. Germline V CDR1 and CDR2: ENHRY, SYGVKD. Trimming took 5 bases from V and 1 from J, leaving 14 bases between them. The CDR3 is 15 amino acids. CDR3 in amino acids: CAISSNTARNTEAFF. The DNA of the CDR3 is TGTGCCATCAGTTCAAACACGGCCAGGAACACTGAAGCTTTCTTT.

This clonotype was seen many times. V and J are TRBV20-1 and TRBJ1-1; no clear D. V was cut by 0 bases and J by 4 bases, with 9 bases left in between. CDR1 is DFQATT and CDR2 is SNEGSKA in the germline V gene (reference sequence). This CDR3 is 13 amino acids long. The CDR3 DNA follows: TGCAGTGCTAGAGAGCCGGGCGGCACTGAAGCTTTCTTT. It encodes CSAREPGGTEAFF.

This clonotype has at least ten counts. This sequence joins TRBV6-1 and TRBJ2-2; TRBD2 is a possible D gene (5 bases). The germline gives CDR1 MNHNS, CDR2 SASEGT. V lost 6 bases and J 5 bases, leaving 16 bases between the germline ends. The CDR3 spans 15 residues. CDR3 sequence: CASSVARTSTGELFF. Here the CDR3 DNA reads TGTGCCAGCAGCGTCGCCCGGACTTCGACCGGGGAGCTGTTTTTT.

This clonotype was seen only once. This chain connects TRBV2 to TRBJ2-3; D is possibly TRBD1 (5 bases). The germline gives CDR1 SNHLY, CDR2 FYNNEI. The V end lost 5 bases, the J end lost 3 bases, and 21 bases lay between the germline ends. CDR3 length: 17 residues. CDR3 bases: TGTGCCAGCAGTTCCCTCCCTGTGGGGCAGACAACAGATACGCAGTATTTT. Translation gives CASSSLPVGQTTDTQYF.

At least ten counts were recorded for this clonotype. The rearrangement uses TRBV30 and TRBJ1-6, with D unresolved. Germline V gives CDR1 GTSNPN, CDR2 SVGIG (reference sequence). The CDR3 contains 15 residues. The germline V and J ends were trimmed by 4 bases and 5 bases, with 15 bases remaining between them. In DNA, the CDR3 is TGTGCCTGGAAAAGACGCCATGGGGATAATTCACCCCTCCACTTT. It yields the protein CAWKRRHGDNSPLHF.

This clonotype appeared once. The gene calls are TRBV6-1 and TRBJ1-3; 7 bases map to TRBD1. J was trimmed by 2 bases and V by 4 bases; bases with no gene match: 2. The CDR3 contains 14 residues. The germline V gene has CDR1 MNHNS and CDR2 SASEGT. The CDR3: CASSADRAGNTIYF. In DNA form, the CDR3 reads TGTGCCAGCAGTGCTGACAGGGCTGGAAACACCATATATTTT.

There are many counts of this clonotype. This chain connects TRBV2 to TRBJ2-3; possibly TRBD1 or TRBD2 for D (5 bases each). The V end was cut by 6 bases, the J end by 2 bases, with 9 bases between. Germline assignment: CDR1 SNHLY and CDR2 FYNNEI. This CDR3 has 13 amino acids. CDR3 DNA: TGTGCCAGCAGCCGGGACCACACAGATACGCAGTATTTT. Protein: CASSRDHTDTQYF.

This clonotype appeared many times. CDR3 coding DNA: TGTGCCAGCAGCTTCCTGGATAGCGGAGCCTACGAGCAGTACTTC. Translating gives CASSFLDSGAYEQYF. The chain recombines TRBV7-2 with TRBJ2-7; D might be TRBD2 (6 bases). CDR1 and CDR2 (germline): SGHTA, FQGNSA. This CDR3 is 15 amino acids long. Trimming stripped 3 bases from V and 2 bases from J, with 14 bases between.

This clonotype was counted ten times or more. The CDR3 loop reads CASSSSSGTGKNIQYF. CDR3 bases: TGTGCCAGCAGTTCATCCTCCGGGACAGGAAAAAACATTCAGTACTTC. The chain combines TRBV6-9 with TRBJ2-4; 8 bases agree with TRBD1. The CDR3 is 16 amino acids. CDR1 MNHGY and CDR2 SVAAGI come from the germline V gene. The V and J ends lost 4 bases and 4 bases, in that order; junction bases with no gene match: 9.

This clonotype was detected many times. CDR3 nucleotide sequence: TGCAGTGCCGGTCGGGACAATGAGCAGTTCTTC. Amino acids: CSAGRDNEQFF. This chain links TRBV20-1 with TRBJ2-1; D gene uncertain. V was clipped by 6 bases and J by 5 bases, with 8 bases between them. The CDR3 runs 11 residues. Germline CDR1 DFQATT, CDR2 SNEGSKA (reference sequence).